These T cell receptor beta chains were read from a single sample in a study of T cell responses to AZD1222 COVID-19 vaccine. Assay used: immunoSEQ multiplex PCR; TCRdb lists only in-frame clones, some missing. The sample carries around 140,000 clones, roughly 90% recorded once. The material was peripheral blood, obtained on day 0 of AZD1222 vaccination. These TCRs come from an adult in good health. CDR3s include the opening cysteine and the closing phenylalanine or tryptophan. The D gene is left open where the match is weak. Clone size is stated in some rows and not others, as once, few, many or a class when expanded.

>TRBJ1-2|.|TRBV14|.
CASSQALDIYGYTF
TGTGCCAGCAGCCAAGCCTTGGACATCTATGGCTACACCTTC
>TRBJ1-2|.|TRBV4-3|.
CASSQDWRGTYYGYTF
TGCGCCAGCAGCCAAGATTGGAGGGGGACGTACTATGGCTACACCTTC
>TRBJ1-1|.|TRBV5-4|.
CASSLRENTEAFF
TGTGCCAGCAGCTTGCGGGAGAACACTGAAGCTTTCTTT
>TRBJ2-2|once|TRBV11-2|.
CASSLMSGSGELFF
TGTGCCAGCAGCTTAATGTCCGGGTCCGGGGAGCTGTTTTTT
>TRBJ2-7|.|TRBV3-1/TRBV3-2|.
CASSQDEGRQQYF
TGTGCCAGCAGCCAAGATGAAGGACGGCAGCAGTACTTC
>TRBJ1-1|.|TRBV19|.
CASQRRDKEATEAFF
TGTGCCAGCCAGCGCCGGGACAAGGAGGCCACTGAAGCTTTCTTT
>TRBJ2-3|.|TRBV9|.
CASSVGNTDTQYF
TGTGCCAGCAGCGTAGGCAACACAGATACGCAGTATTTT
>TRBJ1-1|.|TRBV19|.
CASSSSGRLLDTEAFF
TGTGCCAGTAGTAGCTCCGGTCGACTTCTGGACACTGAAGCTTTCTTT
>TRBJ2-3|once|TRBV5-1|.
CASSSGSNLADTQYF
TGCGCCAGCAGCTCCGGATCAAATCTGGCAGATACGCAGTATTTT
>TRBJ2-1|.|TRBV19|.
CASSVFSYNEQFF
TGTGCCAGTAGCGTTTTCTCCTACAATGAGCAGTTCTTC
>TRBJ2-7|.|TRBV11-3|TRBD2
CASSPWGGIAGGAYEQYF
TGTGCCAGCAGCCCTTGGGGGGGAATAGCGGGAGGAGCTTACGAGCAGTACTTC
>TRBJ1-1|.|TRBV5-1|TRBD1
CASSKGDSMNTEAFF
TGCGCCAGCAGCAAGGGGGACAGCATGAACACTGAAGCTTTCTTT
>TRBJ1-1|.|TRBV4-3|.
CASSSQGNTEAFF
TGCGCCAGCAGCTCCCAGGGGAACACTGAAGCTTTCTTT
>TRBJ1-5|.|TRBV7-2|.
CASSSELLNLGNQPQHF
TGTGCCAGCAGCTCGGAGCTTTTGAACTTGGGGAATCAGCCCCAGCATTTT
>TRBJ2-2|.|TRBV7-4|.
CASSGSSNTGELFF
TGTGCCAGCAGCGGGAGTTCGAACACCGGGGAGCTGTTTTTT
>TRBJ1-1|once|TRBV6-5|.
CASGYIYDTEAFF
TGTGCCAGTGGTTACATTTACGACACTGAAGCTTTCTTT
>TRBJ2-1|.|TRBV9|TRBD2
CASSVRLAGNNEQFF
TGTGCCAGCAGCGTGCGGCTAGCGGGGAACAATGAGCAGTTCTTC
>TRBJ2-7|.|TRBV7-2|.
CASRGALGEQYF
TGTGCCAGCAGGGGGGCGTTGGGCGAGCAGTACTTC
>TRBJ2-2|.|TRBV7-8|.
CASSLEGVPGTYTGELFF
TGTGCCAGCAGCTTAGAAGGGGTTCCAGGGACGTACACCGGGGAGCTGTTTTTT
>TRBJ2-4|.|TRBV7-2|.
CASSLVVAKNIQYF
TGTGCCAGCAGCTTGGTCGTAGCCAAAAACATTCAGTACTTC
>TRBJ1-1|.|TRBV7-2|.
CASSPRGGNTEAFF
TGTGCCAGCAGCCCCCGCGGGGGGAACACTGAAGCTTTCTTT
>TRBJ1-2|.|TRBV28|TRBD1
CASSSQGARGNYGYTF
TGTGCCAGCAGTTCACAGGGGGCGCGGGGCAACTATGGCTACACCTTC
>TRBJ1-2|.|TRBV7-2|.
CASRLDPTAYGYTF
TGTGCCAGCAGATTAGACCCGACGGCCTATGGCTACACCTTC
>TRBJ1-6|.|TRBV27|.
CASSPEGIRPLHF
TGTGCCAGCAGCCCAGAGGGCATTCGACCCCTCCACTTT
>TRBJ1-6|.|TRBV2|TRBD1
CASSEAGQGSSPLHF
TGTGCCAGCAGTGAAGCTGGACAGGGGAGTTCACCCCTCCACTTT
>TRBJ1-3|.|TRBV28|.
CASTLGGAMPGNTIYF
TGTGCCAGCACCCTAGGGGGGGCTATGCCGGGAAACACCATATATTTT
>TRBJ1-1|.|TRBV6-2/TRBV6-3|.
CASSYGWVLEAFF
TGTGCCAGCAGTTACGGGTGGGTCCTGGAAGCTTTCTTT
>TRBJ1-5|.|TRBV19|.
CASSPGPGLGQPQHF
TGTGCCAGTAGTCCTGGCCCAGGGCTAGGTCAGCCCCAGCATTTT
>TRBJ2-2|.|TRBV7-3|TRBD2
CASSPMRGGDTGELFF
TGTGCCAGCAGCCCCATGCGGGGGGGCGACACCGGGGAGCTGTTTTTT
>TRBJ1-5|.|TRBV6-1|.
CASSEVMGQPQHF
TGTGCCAGCAGTGAAGTCATGGGTCAGCCCCAGCATTTT
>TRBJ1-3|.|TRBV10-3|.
CAISVDRTSGNTIYF
TGTGCCATCAGTGTTGACAGGACCTCTGGAAACACCATATATTTT
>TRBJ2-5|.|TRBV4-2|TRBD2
CASSQPGLAGGRETQYF
TGTGCCAGCAGCCAGCCGGGACTAGCGGGGGGAAGAGAGACCCAGTACTTC
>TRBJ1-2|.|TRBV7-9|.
CASSWGRGAKDGYTF
TGTGCCAGCAGCTGGGGTCGAGGGGCAAAGGATGGCTACACCTTC
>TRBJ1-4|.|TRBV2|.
CASTIGQTNEKLFF
TGTGCCAGCACCATCGGGCAGACTAATGAAAAACTGTTTTTT
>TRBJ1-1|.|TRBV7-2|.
CASSLGQGSTEAFF
TGTGCCAGCAGCTTAGGGCAGGGGAGCACTGAAGCTTTCTTT
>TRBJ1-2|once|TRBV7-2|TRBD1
CASSRDSYGYTF
TGTGCCAGCAGCCGGGACAGCTATGGCTACACCTTC
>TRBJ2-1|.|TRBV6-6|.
CASIQDLSYNEQFF
TGTGCCAGCATCCAGGACTTATCCTACAATGAGCAGTTCTTC
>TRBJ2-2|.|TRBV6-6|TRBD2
CASIDSGIRSGELFF
TGTGCCAGCATCGATAGCGGGATCCGTTCCGGGGAGCTGTTTTTT
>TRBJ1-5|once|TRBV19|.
CASSVTRGGQPQHF
TGTGCCAGTAGTGTCACGAGGGGGGGTCAGCCCCAGCATTTT
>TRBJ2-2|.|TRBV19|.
CASSSHPGGGVELFF
TGTGCCAGTAGTTCACACCCAGGGGGGGGCGTGGAGCTGTTTTTT
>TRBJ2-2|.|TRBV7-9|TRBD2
CASSFRRLAGGNTGELFF
TGTGCCAGCAGCTTTAGGAGACTAGCGGGAGGCAACACCGGGGAGCTGTTTTTT
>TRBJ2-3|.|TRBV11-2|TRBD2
CASSPRTSGTDTQYF
TGTGCCAGCAGCCCCCGGACTAGCGGCACAGATACGCAGTATTTT
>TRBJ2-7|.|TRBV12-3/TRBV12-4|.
CASSSRAHGEQYF
TGTGCCAGCAGTTCCCGGGCCCACGGGGAGCAGTACTTC
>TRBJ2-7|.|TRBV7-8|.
CASSFGTPPTYEQYF
TGTGCCAGCAGCTTCGGGACACCCCCAACCTACGAGCAGTACTTC
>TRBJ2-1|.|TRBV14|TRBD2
CASSRGLAGYNEQFF
TGTGCCAGCAGCCGCGGACTAGCGGGATACAATGAGCAGTTCTTC
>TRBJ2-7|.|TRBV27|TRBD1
CASRLRQGTSYEQYF
TGTGCCAGCAGACTACGACAGGGAACGTCCTACGAGCAGTACTTC
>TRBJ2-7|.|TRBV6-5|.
CASSHRESYEQYF
TGTGCCAGCAGCCACAGGGAATCCTACGAGCAGTACTTC
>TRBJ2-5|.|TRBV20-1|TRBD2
CSASLFRDYKKTQYF
TGCAGTGCTAGTCTCTTCCGGGACTATAAGAAGACCCAGTACTTC
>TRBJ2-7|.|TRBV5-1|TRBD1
CASSLTGTGVYEQYF
TGCGCCAGCAGCTTGACCGGGACAGGGGTCTACGAGCAGTACTTC
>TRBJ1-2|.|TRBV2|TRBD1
CASRVQGPSYGYTF
TGTGCCAGCAGGGTACAGGGGCCGAGCTATGGCTACACCTTC
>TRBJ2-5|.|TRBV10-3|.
CAISGGMGAETQYF
TGTGCCATCAGTGGGGGGATGGGGGCGGAGACCCAGTACTTC
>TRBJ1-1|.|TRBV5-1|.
CASSQVDTEAFF
TGCGCCAGCAGTCAGGTCGACACTGAAGCTTTCTTT
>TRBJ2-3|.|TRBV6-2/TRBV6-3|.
CASSYLQGIITDTQYF
TGTGCCAGCAGTTACTTACAGGGAATTATCACAGATACGCAGTATTTT
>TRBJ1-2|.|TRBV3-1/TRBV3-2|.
CASSQRRGSYGYTF
TGTGCCAGCAGCCAAAGAAGGGGCTCCTATGGCTACACCTTC